The 7 T cell receptor beta chains reported below all come from one sample, sequenced in a study of T cells of healthy individuals. TCRdb called the 5' RACE reads again in MiXCR, with one record for every CDR3 protein. Among around 63,000 distinct CDR3 sequences, about 17% were seen once, and the ten largest hold approximately 4.8%. The receptors stem from a human donor in good health.

The rearrangement uses TRBV4-3 and TRBJ2-1; D is perhaps TRBD2 (5 bases). V lost 1 base to trimming and J lost 6 bases, with 19 bases between them. The V gene's germline CDR1 is LGHNA and CDR2 YSLEER. The CDR3 runs to 17 residues. In DNA form, the CDR3 reads TGCGCCAGCAGCCAAGTTGCGATGTGGGAGACGGGCAATGAGCAGTTCTTC. Amino acid sequence: CASSQVAMWETGNEQFF.

The chain uses TRBV4-1 and TRBJ1-5; D not resolved. The CDR3 loop spans 16 amino acids. V shed 1 base and J shed 5 bases, with 15 bases lying between them. The germline gives CDR1 MGHRA, CDR2 YSYEKL. The CDR3 coding sequence is TGCGCCAGCAGCCAAGGGAGTGACTATGGTGATCAGCCCCAGCATTTT. Translating gives CASSQGSDYGDQPQHF.

In its sample, this clonotype was seen many times. The chain recombines TRBV4-3 with TRBJ1-1; tentatively, D is TRBD1 (5 bases). Trimming stripped 1 base from V and 8 bases from J, with 11 bases between. This CDR3 spans 13 amino acids. Germline values: CDR1 LGHNA, CDR2 YSLEER. The CDR3 is CASSQAPGTEAFF. In nucleotides, the CDR3 is TGCGCCAGCAGCCAAGCCCCAGGGACCGAAGCTTTCTTT.

This clonotype counts as medium-sized. The rearrangement links TRBV5-6 to TRBJ1-5; a weak D match, TRBD1 (5 bases). Trimming took 4 bases from V and 3 from J, leaving 17 bases between them. Germline CDR1 SGHDT, CDR2 YYEEEE. This CDR3 comprises 16 residues. CDR3 amino acids: CASSTTREGDNQPQHF. CDR3 nucleotide sequence: TGTGCCAGCAGCACCACCAGGGAAGGGGACAATCAGCCCCAGCATTTT.

This clonotype occurred many times. The CDR3 DNA sequence: TGCAGTGCTAGAGATGCAGGGCAAGAGACCCAGTACTTC. Translated: CSARDAGQETQYF. The chain has TRBV20-1 and TRBJ2-5; TRBD1 might be the D (5 bases). Germline CDR1 reads DFQATT; CDR2 reads SNEGSKA (reference sequence). This CDR3 has 13 residues. Trimming took off 0 bases at V and 2 bases at J, with 7 bases between the two ends.

This chain links TRBV6-2 or TRBV6-3 with TRBJ2-5, with unresolved D. CDR3 size: 11 residues. Looked up from germline, CDR1 is MNHEY and CDR2 is SVGEGT. V lost 6 bases and J 5 bases, leaving 7 bases between the germline ends. Here the CDR3 DNA reads TGTGCCAGCAGACTTCGGGAGACCCAGTACTTC. This translates into CASRLRETQYF.

As to this clonotype: This could be a read error, since a much larger clone is one nucleotide away. This is likely a read error, given that the CDR3 carries no conserved phenylalanine or tryptophan at its end. The V call is TRBV28, the J call TRBJ1-6; weak D call: TRBD1 (6 bases). V lost 8 bases and J 10 bases, leaving 12 bases between the germline ends. CDR3 length: 12 residues. Germline V CDR1 and CDR2: MDHEN, SYDVKM. The CDR3 nucleotides read TGTGCCAGCCGACAAGGGGGGTCACCCCTCCACATT. Translation: CASRQGGSPLHI.